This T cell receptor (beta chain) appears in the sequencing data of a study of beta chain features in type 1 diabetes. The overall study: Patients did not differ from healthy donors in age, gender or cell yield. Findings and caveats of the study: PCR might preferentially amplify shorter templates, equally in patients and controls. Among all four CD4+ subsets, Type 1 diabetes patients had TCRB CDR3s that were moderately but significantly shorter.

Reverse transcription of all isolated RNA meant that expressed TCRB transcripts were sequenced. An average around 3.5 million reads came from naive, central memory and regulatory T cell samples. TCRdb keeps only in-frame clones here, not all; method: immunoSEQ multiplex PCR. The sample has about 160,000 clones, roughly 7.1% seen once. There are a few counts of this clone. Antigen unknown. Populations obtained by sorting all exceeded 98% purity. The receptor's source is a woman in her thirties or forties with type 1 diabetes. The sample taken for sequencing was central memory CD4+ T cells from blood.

The CDR3 DNA sequence: TGCGCCAGCAGCCAAGACTCGGTGACGGGATCCAACACTGAAGCTTTCTTT. This sequence encodes CASSQDSVTGSNTEAFF. This chain connects TRBV4-3 to TRBJ1-1; D gene ambiguous. V lost 0 bases and J 2 bases, leaving 16 bases between the germline ends. Germline loops: CDR1 LGHNA, CDR2 YSLEER. This CDR3 is built from 17 residues.